What follows are 24 T cell receptor beta chains derived from one specimen sequenced in a study of CD8 T cells in ankylosing spondylitis. One entry per CDR3 protein results from TCRdb running MiXCR on the 5' RACE reads. The data show roughly 120,000 distinct CDR3 sequences, about 6.4% seen once. The sequencing sample was made of blood, either unsorted or a sorted T cell fraction (not recorded which). All receptors come from a male donor with ankylosing spondylitis or in good health (not recorded which).

The sample holds many counts of this clonotype. The chain couples TRBV27 to TRBJ2-6; no clear D. Per germline, CDR1 MNHEY and CDR2 SMNVEV (reference sequence). The length of the CDR3 is 15 residues. The germline V and J ends were trimmed by 6 bases and 0 bases, with 9 bases remaining between them. As DNA, the CDR3 is TGTGCCAGCAGCAGAATGAGCTCTGGGGCCAACGTCCTGACTTTC. This gives the protein CASSRMSSGANVLTF.

In its sample, this clonotype was seen many times. The rearrangement links TRBV5-1 to TRBJ2-7; D is undetermined. This CDR3 contains 17 residues. V gave up 0 bases and J gave up 0 bases, with 16 bases separating them. Germline V gene data show CDR1 as SGHRS and CDR2 as YFSETQ. The CDR3 bases are TGCGCCAGCAGCTTGGGCCTCCTAGGTCATACCTCCTACGAGCAGTACTTC. Protein product: CASSLGLLGHTSYEQYF.

The table lists this clonotype with many counts. This chain links TRBV12-3 or TRBV12-4 with TRBJ1-1; possibly TRBD1 for D (6 bases). This CDR3 region has 13 residues. Trimming removed 1 base from V and 8 bases from J, with 11 bases in between. CDR3 protein: CASSLVGGSEAFF. CDR3 nucleotide sequence: TGTGCCAGCAGTTTAGTAGGGGGGTCAGAAGCTTTCTTT.

This clonotype has at least ten counts. The genes are TRBV5-8 and TRBJ1-1; D might be TRBD1 (5 bases). Trimming took off 3 bases at V and 3 bases at J, with 12 bases between the two ends. The CDR3 contains 14 residues. Looked up from germline, CDR1 is SGHTS and CDR2 is YDEGEE. CDR3 sequence reads: CASSSPGADTEAFF. DNA for the CDR3: TGTGCCAGCAGCTCGCCTGGGGCCGACACTGAAGCTTTCTTT.

This clonotype was observed many times. The chain links TRBV12-3 or TRBV12-4 to TRBJ2-7; TRBD1 aligns across 9 bases. The CDR3 extends over 13 amino acids. J lost 3 bases, V lost 9 bases, and 6 bases had no gene match. DNA for the CDR3: TGTGCCAGTAACTCGGACAGGGGCTACGAGCAGTACTTC. Its translation: CASNSDRGYEQYF.

This clonotype was recorded many times. The chain carries TRBV3-1 and TRBJ2-1, with TRBD2 matching over 10 bases. CDR1 and CDR2 from the germline V gene are LGHDT and YNNKEL (reference sequence). The CDR3 runs to 15 residues. The trim removed 6 bases at V and 9 bases at J, leaving 11 bases unmatched. Here the CDR3 DNA reads TGTGCCAGCAGTCCCCGTCAGGTAGCGGGGGGTGAGCAGTTCTTC. This gives the protein CASSPRQVAGGEQFF.

This clonotype was recorded many times. V usage is TRBV5-1 and J usage is TRBJ2-7; no clear D. The V gene's germline CDR1 is SGHRS and CDR2 YFSETQ. V dropped 6 bases and J dropped 3 bases, with 13 bases sitting between them. This CDR3 contains 13 residues. The CDR3 is CASTPTTFYEQYF. The CDR3 DNA follows: TGCGCCAGCACGCCGACAACGTTCTACGAGCAGTACTTC. The complete variable domain, with remaining parts taken from reference TRBV5-1 and TRBJ2-7, reads KAGVTQTPRYLIKTRGQQVTLSCSPISGHRSVSWYQQTPGQGLQFLFEYFSETQRNKGNFPGRFSGRQFSNSRSEMNVSTLELGDSALYLCASTPTTFYEQYFGPGTRLTVT.

This clonotype was recorded at least ten times. The junction departs from the called germline gene at one end, perhaps through a read error. This chain links TRBV5-1 with TRBJ2-1; 8 bases are a match to TRBD2. CDR1 and CDR2 (germline): SGHRS, YFSETQ. This CDR3 is 15 amino acids long. The CDR3, as DNA: TGTGCCAGCAGTTTAAGCAGCGGGAGTTACAATGAGCAGTTCTTC. Its protein is CASSLSSGSYNEQFF.

This clonotype was seen at least ten times. The gene calls are TRBV28 and TRBJ1-2; D unresolved. Trimming removed 2 bases at V and 5 bases at J, with 6 bases between. CDR1 is MDHEN, CDR2 SYDVKM, per germline. The CDR3 loop spans 12 amino acids. The CDR3 DNA follows: TGTGCCAGCAGTTTAGCGGATTATGGCTACACCTTC. Its translation is CASSLADYGYTF.

In this sample, this clonotype turned up many times. The chain has TRBV7-3 and TRBJ2-4; the D call may be TRBD1 or TRBD2 (5 bases each). V shed 0 bases and J shed 1 base, with 13 bases lying between them. The CDR3 runs to 17 residues. Germline-derived CDR1 and CDR2 are SGHTA and FQGTGA. CDR3 protein: CASSLTREGAAKNIQYF. In nucleotides, the CDR3 is TGTGCCAGCAGCTTAACGAGGGAAGGGGCCGCCAAAAACATTCAGTACTTC.

This CDR3 is CASSHAGQGVRNEQFF. The CDR3 nucleotides read TGTGCCAGCAGTCATGCCGGACAGGGGGTAAGGAATGAGCAGTTCTTC. The chain links TRBV12-3 or TRBV12-4 to TRBJ2-1; 10 bases line up with TRBD1. This CDR3 is built from 16 residues. V lost 5 bases and J lost 7; bases outside the gene matches: 11.

This clonotype was counted many times. This chain joins TRBV5-1 and TRBJ2-2, with D maybe TRBD2 (6 bases). V lost 7 bases and J 4 bases, leaving 8 bases between the germline ends. From germline, CDR1 is SGHRS and CDR2 YFSETQ. This CDR3 spans 12 amino acids. The CDR3: CASLGSTGELFF. The CDR3 DNA follows: TGCGCCAGCCTCGGGAGCACCGGGGAGCTGTTTTTT.

Many counts were recorded for this clonotype. The chain couples TRBV20-1 to TRBJ1-3; D is undetermined. V lost 1 base and J lost 4, with 8 bases in between. The CDR3 sequence is 13 residues long. Germline V CDR1 and CDR2: DFQATT, SNEGSKA (reference sequence). The CDR3 loop reads CSARAGGGNTIYF. The CDR3 DNA sequence: TGCAGTGCTAGAGCGGGAGGGGGAAACACCATATATTTT.

This clonotype occurred many times. The chain employs TRBV3-1 and TRBJ2-7; 7 bases line up with TRBD2. The CDR3 is 14 amino acids. J lost 6 bases, V lost 2 bases, and 7 bases had no gene match. Germline CDR1 and CDR2: LGHDT and YNNKEL (reference sequence). In DNA form, the CDR3 reads TGTGCCAGCAGCCAATGGGAGGGCCCGGGCGAGCAGTACTTC. Translation: CASSQWEGPGEQYF.

This clonotype was observed many times. The chain combines TRBV29-1 with TRBJ2-7; 7 bases are a match to TRBD2. The CDR3 is made up of 11 amino acids. Trimming took 6 bases from V and 8 from J; bases not matched to a gene: 7. The germline gives CDR1 SQVTM, CDR2 ANQGSEA. In DNA, the CDR3 is TGCAGCGTGGGGGGGATTTCACAGCAGTACTTC. This codes for CSVGGISQQYF.

The chain combines TRBV20-1 with TRBJ2-3; 7 positions match TRBD2. V trimming: 5 bases; J trimming: 0 bases; junction bases outside the gene matches: 8. There are 15 residues in the CDR3. Germline-derived CDR1 and CDR2 are DFQATT and SNEGSKA (reference sequence). CDR3 residues: CSAQARTRSTDTQYF. Written as DNA, the CDR3 is TGCAGTGCTCAAGCCAGGACTAGAAGCACAGATACGCAGTATTTT.

There are many counts of this clonotype. The chain combines TRBV4-1 with TRBJ1-2; D call uncertain. V was cut by 0 bases and J by 3 bases, with 23 bases left in between. Germline-derived CDR1 and CDR2 are MGHRA and YSYEKL. The CDR3 contains 19 residues. CDR3 nucleotide sequence: TGCGCCAGCAGCCAAGATCGGGGTCAGGATCTGATTCAATACTATGGCTACACCTTC. This translates into CASSQDRGQDLIQYYGYTF.

This clonotype was observed at least ten times. The chain uses TRBV7-2 and TRBJ2-7, with D perhaps assigned TRBD1 or TRBD2 (5 bases each). Germline V lookup: CDR1 SGHTA, CDR2 FQGNSA. The CDR3 consists of 16 residues. V was pared by 2 bases and J by 0 bases, with 14 bases between. The CDR3 sequence: CASSLWGSHSSYEQYF. In nucleotides, the CDR3 is TGTGCCAGCAGCTTATGGGGGAGCCATAGCTCCTACGAGCAGTACTTC.

Ten or more counts support this clonotype. The V call is TRBV3-1, the J call TRBJ2-3; the D gene could be TRBD1 or TRBD2 (5 bases each). CDR3 length: 16 amino acids. Germline CDR1 LGHDT, CDR2 YNNKEL (reference sequence). The germline V and J ends were trimmed by 1 base and 1 base, with 12 bases remaining between them. Here the CDR3 reads CASSQGGTVGTDTQYF. The CDR3 DNA reads as TGTGCCAGCAGCCAAGGGGGGACCGTCGGCACAGATACGCAGTATTTT.

The table lists this clonotype with many counts. The chain has TRBV5-1 and TRBJ1-1; D ambiguous. Germline V gene data show CDR1 as SGHRS and CDR2 as YFSETQ. V lost 3 bases to trimming and J lost 6 bases, with 12 bases between them. The CDR3 runs to 13 residues. The DNA for the CDR3 is TGCGCCAGCAGCTCCTACCCCGGGGCTGAAGCTTTCTTT. It specifies CASSSYPGAEAFF.

The chain carries TRBV6-2 or TRBV6-3 and TRBJ2-1, with a tentative D call TRBD2 (6 bases). The V end lost 6 bases, the J end lost 0 bases, and 15 bases lay between the germline ends. Germline assignment: CDR1 MNHEY and CDR2 SVGEGT. There are 16 residues in the CDR3. The CDR3 spells CASRRGLSSSYNEQFF. For the CDR3, the DNA is TGTGCCAGCAGGAGGGGACTCTCTAGCTCCTACAATGAGCAGTTCTTC.

The sample holds many counts of this clonotype. The chain is built from TRBV10-3 and TRBJ2-3, with TRBD2 matching 12 bases. This CDR3 is built from 18 residues. Germline V CDR1 and CDR2: ENHRY, SYGVKD. V dropped 8 bases and J dropped 1; count of bases not matched to a gene: 13. CDR3 nucleotide sequence: TGTGCCATCCGCCCTAGCGGGGGGGCCTACGGAGGCACAGATACGCAGTATTTT. Translation: CAIRPSGGAYGGTDTQYF.

This clonotype was found many times. The CDR3 bases are TGTGCCAGCAGCCCCACGCGGGGGGCGCCCACAGATACGCAGTATTTT. This sequence encodes CASSPTRGAPTDTQYF. The V and J genes are TRBV3-1 and TRBJ2-3, with TRBD2 matching over 8 bases. The CDR3 has 16 residues. Germline loops: CDR1 LGHDT, CDR2 YNNKEL (reference sequence). With 4 bases clipped from V and 2 bases from J, the junction kept 8 bases outside the gene matches.

In this sample, this clonotype turned up a few times. The chain joins TRBV6-5 to TRBJ1-2; D not resolved. Germline V gene lookup returns CDR1 MNHEY and CDR2 SVGAGI. The V gene lost 0 bases and the J gene lost 5 bases, with 16 bases spanning the gap. The length of the CDR3 is 16 residues. The CDR3 DNA is TGTGCCAGCAGTTACTCGAAGGGCGCGGGAAGTTATGGCTACACCTTC. Amino acids: CASSYSKGAGSYGYTF.